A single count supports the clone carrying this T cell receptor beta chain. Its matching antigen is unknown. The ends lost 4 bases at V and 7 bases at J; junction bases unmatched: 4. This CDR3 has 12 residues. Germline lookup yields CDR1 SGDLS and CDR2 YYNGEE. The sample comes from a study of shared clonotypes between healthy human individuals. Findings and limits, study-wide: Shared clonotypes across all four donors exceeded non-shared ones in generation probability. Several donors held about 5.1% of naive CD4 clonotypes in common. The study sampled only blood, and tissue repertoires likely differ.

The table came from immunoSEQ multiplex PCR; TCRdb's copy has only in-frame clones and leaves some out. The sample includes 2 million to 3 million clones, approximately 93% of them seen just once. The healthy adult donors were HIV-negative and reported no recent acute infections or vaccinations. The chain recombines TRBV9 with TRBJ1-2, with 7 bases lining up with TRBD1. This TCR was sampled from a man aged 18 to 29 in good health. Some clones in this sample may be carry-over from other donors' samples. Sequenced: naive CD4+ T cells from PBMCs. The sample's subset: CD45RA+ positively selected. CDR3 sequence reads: CASSPGQAGYTF. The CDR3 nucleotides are TGTGCCAGCAGCCCCGGACAGGCTGGCTACACCTTC.